Shown below are 10 T cell receptor beta chains from a single sample sequenced in a study of brain T cells in children with intractable seizures. Data came from immunoSEQ multiplex PCR; TCRdb stores just in-frame clones and leaves some out. Among tens of thousands of clones listed, 93% were seen once. Sample: peripheral blood, taken at surgery. Receptors originate from a boy less than two years old with tuberous sclerosis and intractable seizures.

This clone appeared a single time. The gene calls are TRBV30 and TRBJ2-1; a weak D match, TRBD2 (6 bases). CDR3 size: 17 residues. V gave up 5 bases and J gave up 4 bases, with 24 bases separating them. The germline V gene has CDR1 GTSNPN and CDR2 SVGIG (reference sequence). The CDR3 protein is CAWQKDGSFLEYNEQFF. The CDR3 DNA reads as TGTGCCTGGCAAAAAGACGGGAGTTTTTTGGAGTACAATGAGCAGTTCTTC.

The chain links TRBV6-5 to TRBJ1-2; 7 nucleotides line up with TRBD1. CDR3 length equals 13 residues. CDR1 is MNHEY, CDR2 SVGAGI, per germline. V shed 6 bases and J 6 bases; nucleotides not matched to a gene: 7. DNA for the CDR3: TGTGCCAGCAGGGCGACAGGGAAGAATGGCTACACCTTC. Its protein is CASRATGKNGYTF.

This chain connects TRBV7-9 to TRBJ1-4; 8 bases are shared with TRBD1. CDR1 and CDR2 from the germline V gene are SEHNR and FQNEAQ (reference sequence). Trimming at V came to 3 bases and at J to 3 bases, leaving 3 bases not matched to a gene. The CDR3 extends over 15 amino acids. CDR3 region: CASSFGQGANEKLFF. Written as DNA, the CDR3 is TGTGCCAGCAGCTTCGGACAGGGCGCTAATGAAAAACTGTTTTTT.

V is TRBV14 and J is TRBJ1-2; no firm D call. This CDR3 has 14 residues. Germline V gives CDR1 SGHDN, CDR2 FVKESK. The V gene lost 2 bases and the J gene lost 3 bases, with 10 bases spanning the gap. The CDR3 sequence: CASSQRSNYYGYTF. The CDR3 nucleotides are TGTGCCAGCAGCCAACGGAGCAATTACTATGGCTACACCTTC.

In DNA, the CDR3 is TGTGCCAGCAGCTCGAGGGGGGGTAGCGAGCAGTACTTC. As protein: CASSSRGGSEQYF. The chain uses TRBV11-1 and TRBJ2-7, with D maybe TRBD2 (7 bases). Germline values: CDR1 SGHAT, CDR2 FQDESV (reference sequence). V lost 4 bases to trimming and J lost 6 bases, with 13 bases between them. This CDR3 is built from 13 residues.

The chain couples TRBV5-4 to TRBJ2-5; a weak D match, TRBD2 (6 bases). CDR3 length equals 14 residues. Trimming took 4 bases from V and 2 from J, leaving 12 bases between them. Germline V gene lookup returns CDR1 SGHNT and CDR2 YYREEE (reference sequence). CDR3 in DNA: TGTGCCAGCAGCCCCTCCGGGGGACAAGAGACCCAGTACTTC. Translating gives CASSPSGGQETQYF. Combining the CDR3 with reference TRBV5-4 and TRBJ2-5 gives the whole variable domain ETGVTQSPTHLIKTRGQQVTLRCSSQSGHNTVSWYQQALGQGPQFIFQYYREEENGRGNFPPRFSGLQFPNYSSELNVNALELDDSALYLCASSPSGGQETQYFGPGTRLLVL.

The chain recombines TRBV4-1 with TRBJ1-4; D is perhaps TRBD1 (6 bases). Per the germline V gene, CDR1 is MGHRA and CDR2 is YSYEKL. CDR3 length: 16 residues. Trimming took off 3 bases at V and 8 bases at J, with 19 bases between the two ends. The CDR3 DNA sequence: TGCGCCAGCAGCCATGGCCGCACAGGGTTCGGCGAAAAACTGTTTTTT. Residues: CASSHGRTGFGEKLFF.

The J gene is TRBJ1-4, the V gene TRBV19; D not resolved. V dropped 3 bases and J dropped 5 bases, with 13 bases sitting between them. CDR3 length: 15 residues. Germline CDR1 and CDR2: LNHDA and SQIVND (reference sequence). As DNA, the CDR3 is TGTGCCAGTAGTATTCTGAGCGCCATCAATGAAAAACTGTTTTTT. Translating it yields CASSILSAINEKLFF.

This sequence joins TRBV14 and TRBJ2-2, with no clear D. This CDR3 contains 17 residues. Germline V gene data show CDR1 as SGHDN and CDR2 as FVKESK. Deletions cut 1 base from V and 6 bases from J, with 18 bases between. In DNA form, the CDR3 reads TGTGCCAGCAGCCAAGGAAGTCTGAGGCGGTTTTCCGGGGAGCTGTTTTTT. Amino acids: CASSQGSLRRFSGELFF.

The chain has TRBV12-2 and TRBJ2-3. TRBV12-2 is flagged as a pseudogene. This CDR3 has 12 residues. CDR3 region: CASRSRGTTQYF. The CDR3 region has the DNA TGTGCAAGTCGCTCCCGAGGGACTACGCAGTATTTT.